This T cell receptor beta chain appears in the sequencing data of a study of response to subunit inactivated influenza vaccine. Broader study findings: Seasonal influenza vaccination, on each occasion, was suggested by the authors to recruit few new T cells.

In its sample, this clonotype was seen a few times. Antigen unknown. Each CDR3 protein gets one entry after TCRdb re-called the RT-PCR reads with MiXCR. The sample contains roughly 460,000 distinct CDR3 sequences, 9.5% to 12% of which appear only once. This CDR3 is 14 amino acids long. Germline trimming cut 10 bases from V and 1 base from J; bases unmatched to any gene: 6. Germline loops: CDR1 ENHRY, CDR2 SYGVKD. The V and J genes are TRBV10-3 and TRBJ1-3, with 8 bases fitting TRBD1. This receptor was identified in a man over 45 who received an inactivated influenza vaccine. Sequencing was performed on PBMCs from blood, taken 35 to 45 days after vaccination. The CDR3: CATTTGASGNTIYF. CDR3 sequence (DNA): TGTGCCACCACGACAGGGGCATCTGGAAACACCATATATTTT.